This record covers a single TCR beta chain. There is no known antigen for this receptor. Base qualities are not provided; no much larger clone lies one nucleotide away. These data belong to a study of early T cells in non-severe SARS-CoV-2 infection (dated by TCRdb to about 2021). About the full investigation: Bulk RNA from unsorted whole blood was used for TCR sequencing, so alpha and beta chains could not be paired. Study-level results and caveats: VDJdb matching was skewed toward anti-spike CD8 responses and likely underestimated virus-specific expansions by missing private and CD4 specificities.

A case-control design nested within a healthcare worker cohort in London, UK, was used, with weekly nasopharyngeal swab PCR tests and blood sampling performed. Healthcare workers were enrolled in the week of the UK lockdown, from 23 to 31 March 2020, and were followed every week for up to roughly 15 weeks. The germline V gene encodes CDR1 LNHDA and CDR2 SQIVND (reference sequence). Spanning cysteine to phenylalanine, the CDR3 consists of 14 amino acids. The retained sequence is limited to the CDR3, 42 bases, with the frame set at the first base. V was cut back by 7 bases and J by 2 bases, leaving a gap of 14 bases between them. Library preparation employed 5' RACE. The sample was run on a NextSeq 500. To correct for sequencing error and PCR bias, the TCR library protocol tagged individual cDNA molecules with unique molecular identifiers. Sequencing covered both TCR alpha and beta chains, and within each sample the abundances of alpha and beta sequences were tightly co-correlated. On the authors' methods: Decombinator V4 was used to perform V gene, J gene and CDR3 annotation of TCR sequences. TCRs were defined as expanded if a significant change between any two time points was detected under a Poisson model with p below 0.0001. TCR abundances were normalised to the total number of TCRs sequenced in each sample and reported as counts per million. TRAV1-2 paired with TRAJ12, TRAJ20 or TRAJ33 defined MAIT TCRs, while TRAV10 paired with TRAJ18 defined iNKT TCRs. VDJdb, accessed on 1 November 2021, was searched for TCRs annotated for CMV, EBV and SARS-CoV-2, and TCRs annotated for more than one antigen were excluded. TCRdb took the public reads, trimmed them with fastp at Q25, ran MiXCR for clone calling and kept in-frame beta chains. Every CDR3 protein is listed once, alongside the most common genes and DNA of its rows. TCRdb assigned the V and J calls; the authors' analysis was not used. Counted in this sample were about 20,000 distinct CDR3 sequences; less than 5% of them appeared once. The ten largest clones add up to less than 6% of the sample.

Sequenced input: whole blood. This receptor was identified in an adult who was a healthcare worker with PCR-confirmed SARS-CoV-2 infection or an uninfected control (not recorded which). The chain was built from TRBV19 and TRBJ2-5, and TRBD1 may be the D gene, going by 5 matching bases. The DNA is TGTGCCAGTAACACAGGTGGGATGCAAGAGACCCAGTACTTC. This gives the protein CASNTGGMQETQYF.